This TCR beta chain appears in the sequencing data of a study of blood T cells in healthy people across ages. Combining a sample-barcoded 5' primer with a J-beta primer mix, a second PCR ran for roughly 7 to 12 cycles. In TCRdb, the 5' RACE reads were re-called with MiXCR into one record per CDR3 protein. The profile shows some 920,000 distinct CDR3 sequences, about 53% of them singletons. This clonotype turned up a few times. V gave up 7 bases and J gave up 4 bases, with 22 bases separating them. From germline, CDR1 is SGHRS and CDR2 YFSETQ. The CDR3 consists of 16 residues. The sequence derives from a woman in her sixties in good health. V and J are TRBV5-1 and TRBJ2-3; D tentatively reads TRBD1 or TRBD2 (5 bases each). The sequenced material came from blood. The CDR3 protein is CASRTDLRVGADTQYF. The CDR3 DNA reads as TGCGCCAGCCGAACCGATCTGCGGGTGGGGGCAGATACGCAGTATTTT.